The 18 T cell receptor beta chains in this list originate from one sample, sequenced in a study of T cell repertoires in cytomegalovirus infection. These TCRs are of unknown antigen specificity. Each CDR3 protein gets one entry after TCRdb re-called the reads with MiXCR. The table records fewer than 950,000 distinct CDR3 sequences, 32% of them present only once. The material sequenced was cultured CD8+ T cells from PBMCs, taken from culture after CMV antigen stimulation. The origin of the receptors is a human donor in good health (CMV status not recorded). Some clones in this sample may be carry-over from other donors' samples.

The V gene is TRBV4-1, the J gene TRBJ2-7; tentative D call: TRBD2 (5 bases). CDR1 is MGHRA, CDR2 YSYEKL, per germline. The CDR3 consists of 16 residues. The CDR3 sequence: CACSPDPGRGSYEQYV. The CDR3, as DNA: TGCGCCTGCAGCCCCGATCCAGGACGGGGATCCTACGAGCAGTACGTC.

This clonotype showed up just a few times. V usage is TRBV20-1 and J usage is TRBJ2-1; D unclear. The V end lost 5 bases, the J end lost 6 bases, and 11 bases lay between the germline ends. Germline V gives CDR1 DFQATT, CDR2 SNEGSKA (reference sequence). The CDR3 runs 12 residues. Written as DNA, the CDR3 is TGCAGTGCTCATCAGAAGGGCAATGAGCAGTTCTTC. Amino acid sequence: CSAHQKGNEQFF.

This clonotype occurred a few times. The chain combines TRBV4-3 with TRBJ1-1, with D possibly matching TRBD1 (5 bases). The CDR3 loop spans 13 amino acids. The V end lost 0 bases, the J end lost 8 bases, and 10 bases lay between the germline ends. Germline V gives CDR1 LGHNA, CDR2 YSLEER. CDR3 sequence: CASSQDVGPEAFF. DNA for the CDR3: TGCGCCAGCAGCCAAGATGTGGGACCGGAAGCTTTCTTT.

This clonotype was detected many times. CDR3 residues: CASSESRTGGWGSNQPQHF. CDR3 coding DNA: TGTGCCAGCAGTGAAAGTCGGACAGGGGGCTGGGGGAGCAATCAGCCCCAGCATTTT. The chain carries TRBV6-1 and TRBJ1-5, with 11 nucleotides matching TRBD1. Germline V lookup: CDR1 MNHNS, CDR2 SASEGT. V was clipped by 2 bases and J by 1 base; unmatched bases: 10. The CDR3 totals 19 residues.

The chain uses TRBV12-3 or TRBV12-4 and TRBJ2-1; D may correspond to TRBD1 or TRBD2 (6 bases each). Trimming removed 8 bases from V and 8 bases from J, with 13 bases in between. The length of the CDR3 is 12 residues. The CDR3 DNA reads TGTGCCAGCCTGCTGGGGGGCCATGAGCAGTTCTTC. This sequence encodes CASLLGGHEQFF.

V gene TRBV5-5 combines with J gene TRBJ1-1; perhaps TRBD1 as D (6 bases). V was shortened by 0 bases and J by 7 bases, with 13 bases between the two germline ends. CDR3 size: 14 residues. Germline lookup yields CDR1 SGHKS and CDR2 YYEKEE (reference sequence). CDR3 protein: CASSLEGGVVEAFF. Written as DNA, the CDR3 is TGTGCCAGCAGCTTGGAGGGGGGGGTGGTTGAAGCTTTCTTT.

The J gene is TRBJ1-4, the V gene TRBV6-5; D remains unclear. This CDR3 comprises 15 residues. Between the trimmed V and J ends, which lost 9 bases and 5 bases, there was a span of 19 bases. In germline, CDR1 is MNHEY, CDR2 SVGAGI. The CDR3 region has the DNA TGTGCCAGTGCTATTGACCCCTATGGAAATGAAAAACTGTTTTTT. Translation gives CASAIDPYGNEKLFF.

This clonotype was seen once. V usage is TRBV5-4 and J usage is TRBJ2-1; 8 nucleotides match TRBD2. From germline, CDR1 is SGHNT and CDR2 YYREEE (reference sequence). The CDR3 length is 17 residues. V was pared by 0 bases and J by 5 bases, with 10 bases of the junction left unmatched. The CDR3 sequence is CASSLGPLAGPNNEQFF. CDR3 nucleotide sequence: TGTGCCAGCAGCTTGGGACCCTTAGCGGGGCCGAACAATGAGCAGTTCTTC.

This clonotype was seen more than once but under ten times. The chain has TRBV14 and TRBJ2-7, with 14 nucleotides matching TRBD2. The CDR3 sequence is 18 residues long. The germline gives CDR1 SGHDN, CDR2 FVKESK. The V and J ends lost 4 bases and 0 bases, in that order; junction bases with no gene match: 8. CDR3 coding DNA: TGTGCCAGCAGCCCCCCGGGACTAGCGGGGGAGAGCTCCTACGAGCAGTACTTC. The encoded protein is CASSPPGLAGESSYEQYF.

This clonotype showed up many times. V gene TRBV6-6 combines with J gene TRBJ2-5, with D perhaps matching TRBD2 (5 bases). The germline V and J ends were trimmed by 0 bases and 0 bases, with 5 bases remaining between them. Germline CDR1 reads MNHNY; CDR2 reads SVGAGI (reference sequence). This CDR3 contains 14 residues. The CDR3 sequence is CASSYSGNQETQYF. DNA of the CDR3: TGTGCCAGCAGTTACTCCGGGAACCAAGAGACCCAGTACTTC.

The rearrangement joins TRBV6-1 to TRBJ1-1; possible D gene TRBD1, 6 bases. V was trimmed by 7 bases and J by 3 bases, leaving 21 bases between them. CDR3 length: 16 residues. Germline V gives CDR1 MNHNS, CDR2 SASEGT. CDR3 loop: CASTKGGSLRDTEAFF. CDR3 nucleotides: TGTGCCAGCACCAAGGGGGGTTCGTTAAGGGACACTGAAGCTTTCTTT.

This clonotype was observed many times. The chain uses TRBV6-2 or TRBV6-3 and TRBJ1-1, with D perhaps matching TRBD1 (6 bases). Germline V gives CDR1 MNHEY, CDR2 SVGEGT. V was shortened by 4 bases and J by 2 bases, with 8 bases between the two germline ends. The CDR3 consists of 13 residues. CDR3 loop: CASSLGHNTEAFF. The CDR3 DNA reads TGTGCCAGCAGTTTGGGACATAACACTGAAGCTTTCTTT.

In this sample, this clonotype turned up a few times. J is TRBJ1-1 and V is TRBV4-2; D remains ambiguous. Trimming removed 4 bases from V and 3 bases from J, with 15 bases in between. The CDR3 spans 15 residues. Germline V gives CDR1 LGHNA, CDR2 YNFKEQ. For the CDR3, the DNA is TGTGCCAGCAGCCTCCCCTCTCGGGGAGACACTGAAGCTTTCTTT. It encodes CASSLPSRGDTEAFF.

Details on this clonotype: Relative to the germline gene, one junction end is altered; a read error may explain this. The chain couples TRBV9 to TRBJ1-1, with D perhaps TRBD1 (6 bases). The CDR3 contains 15 residues. The germline V gene encodes CDR1 SGDLS and CDR2 YYNGEE. As DNA, the CDR3 is TGTGCCAGCAGCCACAGGGTGGATGTGAACGCTGAAGCTTTCTTT. This gives the protein CASSHRVDVNAEAFF.

The chain combines TRBV5-6 with TRBJ2-7; D is possibly TRBD2 (6 bases). This CDR3 has 12 amino acids. The V end was cut by 2 bases, the J end by 7 bases, with 10 bases between. Per germline, CDR1 SGHDT and CDR2 YYEEEE. In DNA form, the CDR3 reads TGTGCCAGCAGCTTACAGGCGGGAGAGCAGTACTTC. This sequence encodes CASSLQAGEQYF.

The chain uses TRBV6-5 and TRBJ2-5, with TRBD1 matching 8 bases. The CDR3 is 15 residues long. Trimming cost V 4 bases and J 3 bases; bases outside gene matches: 7. Germline CDR1 is MNHEY and CDR2 is SVGAGI. The CDR3, as DNA: TGTGCCAGCAGTTCCCTGGACAGGGAAAAAGAGACCCAGTACTTC. Translating it yields CASSSLDREKETQYF.

This clonotype was picked up many times. The rearrangement uses TRBV7-6 and TRBJ2-1, with TRBD2 identical over 7 bases. V lost 4 bases to trimming and J lost 2 bases; unmatched junction nucleotides: 5. The CDR3 contains 15 residues. The germline V gene encodes CDR1 SGHVS and CDR2 FNYEAQ. The CDR3 is CASSSGTTPYNEQFF. DNA of the CDR3: TGTGCCAGCAGCTCCGGGACTACCCCCTACAATGAGCAGTTCTTC. Together with reference TRBV7-6 and TRBJ2-1, the CDR3 gives the full variable domain: GAGVSQSPRYKVTKRGQDVALRCDPISGHVSLYWYRQALGQGPEFLTYFNYEAQQDKSGLPNDRFSAERPEGSISTLTIQRTEQRDSAMYRCASSSGTTPYNEQFFGPGTRLTVL.

Concerning this clonotype: The junction departs from germline at one end; a sequencing error may be responsible. The chain has TRBV27 and TRBJ2-3, with TRBD2 as a possible D gene (6 bases). The CDR3 is made up of 15 amino acids. Germline V gives CDR1 MNHEY, CDR2 SMNVEV (reference sequence). CDR3 in DNA: TGTACCAGCAGCCCGGTTGGGGGGAGCACAGATACGCAGTATTTT. It translates to CTSSPVGGSTDTQYF.